Each of the 8 T cell receptor beta chains below was sequenced from the same sample in a study of blood T cells in healthy people across ages. A second about 7 to 12 cycle PCR used barcoded and J-beta primers. A single record per CDR3 protein comes from TCRdb applying MiXCR to the 5' RACE reads. Among 890,000 or so distinct CDR3 sequences, less than 80% were seen once, and the ten largest hold around 30%. Material: blood. The receptors were sampled from a man between 25 and 39 years old in good health.

This chain joins TRBV7-2 and TRBJ2-1; D perhaps matches TRBD2 (6 bases). Germline V gives CDR1 SGHTA, CDR2 FQGNSA. Trimming removed 5 bases from V and 5 bases from J, with 13 bases in between. CDR3 length: 14 residues. Written as DNA, the CDR3 is TGTGCCAGCAGCCAGGCGGGGCAGAACAATGAGCAGTTCTTC. Its protein is CASSQAGQNNEQFF.

The rearrangement joins TRBV6-2 or TRBV6-3 to TRBJ2-1; tentatively, D is TRBD1 (6 bases). The V gene lost 2 bases and the J gene lost 8 bases, with 7 bases spanning the gap. CDR1 and CDR2 (germline): MNHEY, SVGEGT. The CDR3 sequence is 12 residues long. CDR3 coding DNA: TGTGCCAGCAGTTACCAGGGGTATGAGCAGTTCTTC. Residues: CASSYQGYEQFF.

This chain connects TRBV7-2 to TRBJ2-7, with TRBD1 as a possible D gene (6 bases). CDR3 length: 15 residues. CDR1 is SGHTA, CDR2 FQGNSA, per germline. With 4 bases removed from V and 0 bases from J, the gap between germline ends came to 13 bases. DNA of the CDR3: TGTGCCAGCAGCTCGGTAGGGGGTACCTCCTACGAGCAGTACTTC. This gives the protein CASSSVGGTSYEQYF.

This chain connects TRBV4-3 to TRBJ1-2, with D hard to call. The CDR3 length is 15 residues. V shed 4 bases and J shed 3 bases, with 15 bases lying between them. The V gene's germline CDR1 is LGHNA and CDR2 YSLEER. CDR3 DNA sequence: TGCGCCAGCAGCCCAAGCCGGGGTCGGTACTATGGCTACACCTTC. This translates into CASSPSRGRYYGYTF.

The V call is TRBV7-2, the J call TRBJ2-5, with 7 bases lining up with TRBD1. The CDR3 runs 15 residues. CDR1 and CDR2 from the germline V gene are SGHTA and FQGNSA. V lost 5 bases to trimming and J lost 1 base; unmatched junction nucleotides: 7. The CDR3 DNA reads as TGTGCCAGCAGCCTCATCAGACAGGGCCAAGAGACCCAGTACTTC. The encoded protein is CASSLIRQGQETQYF.

This rearrangement joins TRBV21-1 to TRBJ2-3. TRBV21-1 is a known pseudogene. This CDR3 is built from 18 residues. The CDR3 DNA reads TGTGCCAGCAGCATAGGGCGGGGAATGGCACAAGGCACAGATACGCAGTATTTT. This encodes CASSIGRGMAQGTDTQYF.

J is TRBJ2-7 and V is TRBV2; possibly TRBD1 for D (6 bases). The CDR3 sequence is 15 residues long. Germline values: CDR1 SNHLY, CDR2 FYNNEI. Trimming stripped 6 bases from V and 4 bases from J, with 19 bases between. The chain's CDR3 is CASRDPGHPRYEQYF. Here the CDR3 DNA reads TGTGCCAGCAGAGATCCGGGACACCCTAGGTACGAGCAGTACTTC.

The V and J genes are TRBV2 and TRBJ2-1, with D possibly matching TRBD2 (6 bases). The CDR3 covers 16 residues. Deletions cut 4 bases from V and 6 bases from J, with 19 bases between. The germline gives CDR1 SNHLY, CDR2 FYNNEI. The CDR3 nucleotides are TGTGCCAGCAGTGTCGGGCGGGACGTAATGTTCAATGAGCAGTTCTTC. This sequence encodes CASSVGRDVMFNEQFF.